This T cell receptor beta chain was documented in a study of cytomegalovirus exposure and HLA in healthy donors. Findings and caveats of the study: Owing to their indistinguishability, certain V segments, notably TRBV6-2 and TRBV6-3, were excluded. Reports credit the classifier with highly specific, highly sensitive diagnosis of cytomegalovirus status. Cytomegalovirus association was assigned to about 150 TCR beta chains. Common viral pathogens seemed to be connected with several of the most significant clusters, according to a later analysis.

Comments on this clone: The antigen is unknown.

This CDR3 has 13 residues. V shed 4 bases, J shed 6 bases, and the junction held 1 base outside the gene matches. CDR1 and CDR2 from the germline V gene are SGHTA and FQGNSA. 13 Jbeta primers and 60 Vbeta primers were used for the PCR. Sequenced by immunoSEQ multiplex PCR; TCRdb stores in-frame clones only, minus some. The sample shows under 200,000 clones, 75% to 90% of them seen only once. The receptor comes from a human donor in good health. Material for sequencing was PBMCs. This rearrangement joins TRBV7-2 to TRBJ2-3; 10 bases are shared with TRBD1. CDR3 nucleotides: TGTGCCAGCAGCTCGGACAGGGGGGATACGCAGTATTTT. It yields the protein CASSSDRGDTQYF.